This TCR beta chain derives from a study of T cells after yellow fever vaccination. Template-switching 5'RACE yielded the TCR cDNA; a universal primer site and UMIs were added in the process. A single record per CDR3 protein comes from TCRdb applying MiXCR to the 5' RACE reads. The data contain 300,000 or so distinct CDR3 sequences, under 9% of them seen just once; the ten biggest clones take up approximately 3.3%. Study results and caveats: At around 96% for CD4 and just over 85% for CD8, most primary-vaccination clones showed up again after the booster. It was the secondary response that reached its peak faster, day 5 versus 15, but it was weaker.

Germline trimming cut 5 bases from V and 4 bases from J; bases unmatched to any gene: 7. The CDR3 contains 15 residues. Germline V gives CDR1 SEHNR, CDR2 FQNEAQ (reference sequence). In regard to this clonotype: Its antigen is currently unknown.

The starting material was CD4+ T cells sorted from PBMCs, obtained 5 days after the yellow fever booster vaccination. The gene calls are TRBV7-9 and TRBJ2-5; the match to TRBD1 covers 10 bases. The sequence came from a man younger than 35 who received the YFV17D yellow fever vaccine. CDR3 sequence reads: CASSVDRGRGETQYF. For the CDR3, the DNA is TGTGCCAGCAGCGTAGACAGGGGGCGCGGAGAGACCCAGTACTTC.